These 5 T cell receptor beta chains originate from one sample sequenced in a study of T cells in Graves' hyperthyroidism and ophthalmopathy. RNA transcripts were the template for amplifying TCR beta CDR3 regions. HTBI primers were used for first-round RT-PCR of the TCR CDR3. TCRdb reanalysed the multiplex PCR reads using MiXCR and keeps one entry per CDR3 protein. Among approximately 370,000 distinct CDR3 sequences listed, roughly 17% were seen once. Material for sequencing was blood. All receptors come from a woman in her 30s with Graves' hyperthyroidism that later progressed to Graves' ophthalmopathy.

The CDR3 DNA reads TGCAGCGTTAGTGGGACAGGGTACGAGCAGTACTTC. Translated, it gives CSVSGTGYEQYF. V is TRBV29-1 and J is TRBJ2-7; 9 nucleotides align to TRBD1. The CDR3 sequence is 12 residues long. The junction had 3 bases not matched to a gene; V was cut back by 5 bases and J by 4 bases. CDR1 is SQVTM and CDR2 is ANQGSEA in the germline V gene.

This clonotype came up many times. The V and J genes are TRBV7-2 and TRBJ1-1; 8 positions agree with TRBD1. V lost 3 bases and J lost 0; bases outside the gene matches: 6. The CDR3 totals 16 residues. Germline loops: CDR1 SGHTA, CDR2 FQGNSA. CDR3 bases: TGTGCCAGCAGCTTGGGACAGGTGTCCATGAACACTGAAGCTTTCTTT. Translating it yields CASSLGQVSMNTEAFF.

This clonotype was picked up many times. The V and J genes are TRBV12-3 or TRBV12-4 and TRBJ1-4; tentative D call: TRBD1 (5 bases). This CDR3 has 20 amino acids. V dropped 1 base and J dropped 5 bases, with 26 bases sitting between them. The CDR3 loop reads CASSLGEIIWGTEENEKLFF. The CDR3 bases are TGTGCCAGCAGTTTAGGGGAGATTATATGGGGGACTGAAGAAAATGAAAAACTGTTTTTT.

The sample holds many counts of this clonotype. The DNA for the CDR3 is TGCGCCAGCAGCTTGTCCATGGGACTAGCGGAGCAGTTCTTC. Protein product: CASSLSMGLAEQFF. The chain couples TRBV5-1 to TRBJ2-1, with 10 positions matching TRBD2. This CDR3 contains 14 residues. The J segment lost 10 bases and the V segment lost 1 base, leaving 5 bases of the junction unmatched. Germline CDR1 and CDR2: SGHRS and YFSETQ.

This clonotype was counted ten times or more. CDR3 protein: CASSSTVRQGGGTQYF. The CDR3 DNA reads as TGCGCCAGCAGCTCGACGGTTCGACAGGGAGGGGGTACGCAGTATTTT. The chain is built from TRBV5-1 and TRBJ2-3; D is perhaps TRBD1 or TRBD2 (7 bases each). CDR3 length equals 16 residues. From germline, CDR1 is SGHRS and CDR2 YFSETQ. Deletions cut 3 bases from V and 8 bases from J, with 22 bases between.